Given below is one TCR beta chain in context. Its antigen is not known. TRB was amplified from about 260-540 ng of blood genomic DNA. The record originates from a study of T and B cells in COVID-19 patients. At the level of the study: The recovered cohort's median age was 34 years, versus less than 75 years in active infection. In the active-infection cohort, about 90% of the roughly 20 patients had comorbidities linked to unfavorable COVID-19 outcome.

From germline, CDR1 is LNHDA and CDR2 SQIVND (reference sequence). The CDR3 has 16 amino acids. The V end was cut by 3 bases, the J end by 0 bases, with 12 bases between. BIOMED2 TRB-A/B primer pools were used in multiplex TRB PCR. TCRdb analysed the multiplex PCR reads with MiXCR anew, one entry per CDR3 protein. The sample has 20,000 to 25,000 distinct CDR3 sequences; under 35% are singletons. Findings and caveats of the study: Highly clonal in active COVID-19, TRB repertoires exceeded healthy-donor diversity and richness at recovery. Sorted SARS-CoV-2-responsive or tetramer+ T cells and CD4+, regulatory and CD8+ subsets were not yet sequenced.

The chain recombines TRBV19 with TRBJ1-5, with D perhaps matching TRBD1 (6 bases). This TCR derives from a human donor who had recovered from COVID-19. Sequencing input: blood. CDR3 sequence: CASSIRTAYSNQPQHF. Here the CDR3 DNA reads TGTGCCAGTAGTATTCGGACAGCATATAGCAATCAGCCCCAGCATTTT.